One and the same sample provided the 5 T cell receptor beta chains below, sequenced in a study of blood T cell repertoires in COVID-19. Clones were sequenced by immunoSEQ multiplex PCR, and TCRdb holds only the in-frame ones, with some missing. The data contain approximately 300,000 clones, 87% of them singletons. The sequenced sample consisted of peripheral blood. All receptors derive from a man between 18 and 29 years old with active or convalescent COVID-19.

V usage is TRBV2 and J usage is TRBJ1-5; 8 bases are a match to TRBD1. Germline trimming cut 4 bases from V and 4 bases from J; bases unmatched to any gene: 3. Per the germline V gene, CDR1 is SNHLY and CDR2 is FYNNEI. The CDR3 is 14 amino acids. The CDR3 region has the DNA TGTGCCAGCAGTGGGACAGGGTTAAATCAGCCCCAGCATTTT. This translates into CASSGTGLNQPQHF.

The CDR3, as DNA: TGTGCCAGCTCACCTTACCCAGGGGGAACTACCTACGAGCAGTACTTC. Translating it yields CASSPYPGGTTYEQYF. V gene TRBV18 combines with J gene TRBJ2-7, with TRBD1 matching over 7 bases. The J segment lost 2 bases and the V segment lost 3 bases, leaving 10 bases of the junction unmatched. Germline CDR1 is KGHSH and CDR2 is LQKENI. CDR3 length: 16 residues.

V is TRBV7-7 and J is TRBJ2-1, with 9 positions matching TRBD1. The V segment lost 5 bases and the J segment 7 bases; nucleotides outside the gene matches: 3. The CDR3 loop spans 13 amino acids. Germline V lookup: CDR1 SSHAT, CDR2 FNYEAQ (reference sequence). The CDR3 DNA is TGTGCCAGCAGCATGGACAGGGGTAATGAGCAGTTCTTC. This encodes CASSMDRGNEQFF.

The rearrangement links TRBV11-2 to TRBJ2-1; TRBD2 matches at 7 bases. J gave up 0 bases and V 1 base, and 3 bases lay outside the gene matches. Germline CDR1 and CDR2: SGHAT and FQNNGV. This CDR3 spans 16 amino acids. The CDR3 nucleotides read TGTGCCAGCAGCTTAGCCGGACTAGGCTCCTACAATGAGCAGTTCTTC. This codes for CASSLAGLGSYNEQFF. Full variable domain (rest looked up from reference TRBV11-2 and TRBJ2-1): EAGVAQSPRYKIIEKRQSVAFWCNPISGHATLYWYQQILGQGPKLLIQFQNNGVVDDSQLPKDRFSAERLKGVDSTLKIQPAKLEDSAVYLCASSLAGLGSYNEQFFGPGTRLTVL.

This chain joins TRBV19 and TRBJ1-1; 8 positions agree with TRBD1. Germline lookup yields CDR1 LNHDA and CDR2 SQIVND (reference sequence). The CDR3 extends over 15 amino acids. V lost 4 bases to trimming and J lost 2 bases; unmatched junction nucleotides: 6. This CDR3 is CASSSWTGQNTEAFF. CDR3 nucleotides: TGTGCCAGTAGTAGCTGGACAGGGCAAAACACTGAAGCTTTCTTT.